The 20 T cell receptor beta chains given below trace back to one sample, sequenced in a study of T-cell reconstitution after alpha-beta-depleted transplantation in children. The authors prepared the TCRbeta library with unique molecular identifiers. TCRdb re-analysed the PCR reads in MiXCR, keeping a single row per CDR3 protein. The sample has over 200,000 distinct CDR3 sequences; 9.5% to 13% are singletons. Sequenced here: PBMCs, sampled before TCRalphabeta/CD19-depleted stem cell transplant. The receptors here all came from a child younger than two with acute myeloid leukemia, due to receive a stem cell transplant.

This clonotype was counted at least ten times. The chain carries TRBV6-2 or TRBV6-3 and TRBJ2-1, with 8 bases that match TRBD2. The ends lost 2 bases at V and 4 bases at J; junction bases unmatched: 10. CDR1 is MNHEY and CDR2 is SVGEGT in the germline V gene. This CDR3 spans 17 amino acids. This CDR3 is CASSYRTGTSRYNEQFF. The CDR3 nucleotides are TGTGCCAGCAGTTACCGAACCGGGACTAGTAGGTACAATGAGCAGTTCTTC.

V gene TRBV12-3 or TRBV12-4 combines with J gene TRBJ2-4; D call uncertain. The ends were cut back, 7 bases at V and 7 bases at J, with 17 bases in the middle. The CDR3 loop spans 14 amino acids. CDR3: CASTPQAPNNIQYF. CDR3 sequence (DNA): TGTGCCAGCACCCCCCAGGCACCAAACAACATTCAGTACTTC.

In its sample, this clonotype was seen many times. The chain joins TRBV10-3 to TRBJ2-7; perhaps D is TRBD1 or TRBD2 (6 bases each). V was trimmed by 7 bases and J by 0 bases, leaving 13 bases between them. The CDR3 is made up of 14 amino acids. Germline loops: CDR1 ENHRY, CDR2 SYGVKD. CDR3 region: CAIMSGASSYEQYF. The CDR3 nucleotides read TGTGCCATCATGTCGGGGGCTAGCTCCTACGAGCAGTACTTC.

There are many counts of this clonotype. The chain combines TRBV12-3 or TRBV12-4 with TRBJ2-7; D is perhaps TRBD1 (6 bases). The CDR3 length is 12 residues. V gave up 6 bases and J gave up 4 bases, with 10 bases separating them. CDR3 amino acids: CASRNRVYEQYF. The CDR3 DNA reads as TGTGCCAGCAGGAACAGGGTTTACGAGCAGTACTTC.

This clonotype showed up many times. J is TRBJ2-7 and V is TRBV4-2, with unresolved D. Germline V gene sequence: CDR1 LGHNA, CDR2 YNFKEQ. CDR3 length: 13 amino acids. Trimming removed 2 bases from V and 4 bases from J, with 9 bases in between. The DNA for the CDR3 is TGTGCCAGCAGCCAATCCGCGGAGTACGAGCAGTACTTC. Protein product: CASSQSAEYEQYF.

This clonotype occurred many times. The chain links TRBV20-1 to TRBJ1-6; a weak D match, TRBD1 (5 bases). The germline V gene encodes CDR1 DFQATT and CDR2 SNEGSKA (reference sequence). Trimming took 5 bases from V and 5 from J, leaving 13 bases between them. The CDR3 spans 14 residues. The CDR3: CSAVRDVNNSPLHF. Here the CDR3 DNA reads TGCAGTGCTGTAAGGGACGTCAATAATTCACCCCTCCACTTT.

Ten or more counts support this clonotype. The rearrangement uses TRBV27 and TRBJ1-3; D is perhaps TRBD1 (6 bases). Trimming removed 5 bases from V and 4 bases from J, with 9 bases in between. CDR1 is MNHEY, CDR2 SMNVEV, per germline (reference sequence). This CDR3 has 13 amino acids. CDR3 sequence (DNA): TGTGCCAGCAGTGTGACAGGAGGAAACACCATATATTTT. Protein: CASSVTGGNTIYF.

V is TRBV3-1 and J is TRBJ2-1; TRBD2 is a possible D gene (5 bases). CDR3 length equals 13 residues. The V gene's germline CDR1 is LGHDT and CDR2 YNNKEL (reference sequence). V lost 2 bases and J lost 5, with 7 bases in between. In DNA, the CDR3 is TGTGCCAGCAGCCAAACAGCGGACAATGAGCAGTTCTTC. Its translation: CASSQTADNEQFF.

This clonotype was picked up many times. CDR3 coding DNA: TGTGCCAGCAGTGAAAGGGTAGGGGGGACCGGGGAGCTGTTTTTT. The encoded protein is CASSERVGGTGELFF. The chain joins TRBV6-1 to TRBJ2-2, with D perhaps matching TRBD1 or TRBD2 (6 bases each). Germline CDR1 reads MNHNS; CDR2 reads SASEGT. Trimming took 2 bases from V and 5 from J, leaving 12 bases between them. This CDR3 has 15 amino acids.

This chain's CDR3 is CASSQDVREGPSYEQYF. CDR3 sequence (DNA): TGTGCCAGCAGCCAAGATGTACGGGAGGGCCCTTCCTACGAGCAGTACTTC. The gene calls are TRBV3-1 and TRBJ2-7, with 8 bases fitting TRBD2. Germline CDR1 LGHDT, CDR2 YNNKEL (reference sequence). Unmatched junction bases numbered 8, after V lost 0 bases and J lost 1 base. The CDR3 has 17 residues.

At least ten counts were recorded for this clonotype. The chain couples TRBV2 to TRBJ1-5; D gene ambiguous. V lost 8 bases, J lost 4 bases, and 9 bases lay in between. CDR3 length: 12 amino acids. CDR1 and CDR2 from the germline V gene are SNHLY and FYNNEI. The CDR3 DNA follows: TGTGCCAGCGGGCAGGTTAATCAGCCCCAGCATTTT. Protein sequence: CASGQVNQPQHF.

In its sample, this clonotype was seen many times. The chain carries TRBV12-3 or TRBV12-4 and TRBJ2-2; perhaps TRBD2 as D (6 bases). With 4 bases removed from V and 1 base from J, the gap between germline ends came to 10 bases. The CDR3 length is 15 residues. This chain's CDR3 is CASSWDSGNTGELFF. DNA for the CDR3: TGTGCCAGCAGTTGGGATAGCGGGAACACCGGGGAGCTGTTTTTT.

This clonotype was seen at least ten times. V gene TRBV5-5 combines with J gene TRBJ2-7; possibly TRBD2 for D (5 bases). Germline loops: CDR1 SGHKS, CDR2 YYEKEE (reference sequence). Trimming pared 5 bases from V and 6 bases from J, leaving 12 bases between. CDR3 size: 12 residues. In nucleotides, the CDR3 is TGTGCCAGCAGTTTTTTTCGGGGCGAGCAGTACTTC. This encodes CASSFFRGEQYF.

This clonotype was seen many times. The genes are TRBV2 and TRBJ1-2, with D uncertain. Germline lookup yields CDR1 SNHLY and CDR2 FYNNEI. There are 14 residues in the CDR3. The V gene lost 2 bases and the J gene lost 5 bases, with 12 bases spanning the gap. CDR3 in amino acids: CASSEPSPTYGYTF. DNA of the CDR3: TGTGCCAGCAGTGAACCGAGCCCGACTTATGGCTACACCTTC.

At least ten counts were recorded for this clonotype. The J gene is TRBJ2-5, the V gene TRBV9; D unresolved. Trimming removed 0 bases from V and 5 bases from J, with 14 bases in between. Germline CDR1 is SGDLS and CDR2 is YYNGEE. The CDR3 consists of 15 residues. The CDR3 DNA sequence: TGTGCCAGCAGCGTAGGCTCATTTGAGAGGGAGACCCAGTACTTC. Translation gives CASSVGSFERETQYF.

This clonotype was picked up many times. The genes are TRBV7-7 and TRBJ2-7; TRBD2 matches at 12 bases. Trimming took 5 bases from V and 2 from J; bases not matched to a gene: 7. CDR1 and CDR2 (germline): SSHAT, FNYEAQ (reference sequence). The CDR3 consists of 16 residues. Written as DNA, the CDR3 is TGTGCCAGCAGCAGCAGACTAGCGGGGGTGCCCTACGAGCAGTACTTC. Translation: CASSSRLAGVPYEQYF. The full variable domain, with the rest looked up from reference TRBV7-7 and TRBJ2-7, is GAGVSQSPRYKVTKRGQDVTLRCDPISSHATLYWYQQALGQGPEFLTYFNYEAQPDKSGLPSDRFSAERPEGSISTLTIQRTEQRDSAMYRCASSSRLAGVPYEQYFGPGTRLTVT.

This clonotype was recorded at least ten times. V usage is TRBV28 and J usage is TRBJ1-1; D perhaps matches TRBD1 (5 bases). The CDR3 contains 12 residues. Germline CDR1 MDHEN, CDR2 SYDVKM. Trimming cost V 8 bases and J 1 base, with 8 bases left between them. The CDR3 here is CASGDANTEAFF. In DNA form, the CDR3 reads TGTGCCAGCGGGGACGCGAACACTGAAGCTTTCTTT.

This clonotype was counted ten times or more. The rearrangement joins TRBV15 to TRBJ2-1; 11 nucleotides align to TRBD2. The V gene end was trimmed by 5 bases and the J gene end by 10 bases; junction bases not matched to a gene: 7. CDR1 and CDR2 (germline): LNHNV, YYDKDF (reference sequence). The CDR3 extends over 14 amino acids. The CDR3 coding sequence is TGTGCCACCAGCTCACTAGCGGGAGTAAAGGAGCAGTTCTTC. Translation gives CATSSLAGVKEQFF. Based on the CDR3 plus reference TRBV15 and TRBJ2-1, the full variable domain is DAMVIQNPRYQVTQFGKPVTLSCSQTLNHNVMYWYQQKSSQAPKLLFHYYDKDFNNEADTPDNFQSRRPNTSFCFLDIRSPGLGDTAMYLCATSSLAGVKEQFFGPGTRLTVL.

This clonotype was counted ten times or more. J is TRBJ2-1 and V is TRBV5-1; D is ambiguous. This CDR3 has 17 residues. CDR1 and CDR2 from the germline V gene are SGHRS and YFSETQ. Trimming took off 2 bases at V and 3 bases at J, with 18 bases between the two ends. Here the CDR3 reads CASSFRPWTESYNEQFF. The CDR3 nucleotides are TGCGCCAGCAGCTTCCGGCCGTGGACGGAAAGCTACAATGAGCAGTTCTTC.

This clonotype has more than one count but fewer than ten. The genes are TRBV15 and TRBJ1-4; maybe TRBD1 (5 bases). CDR1 and CDR2 from the germline V gene are LNHNV and YYDKDF (reference sequence). The CDR3 is made up of 14 amino acids. Trimming shortened V by 7 bases and J by 7 bases, and 16 bases separated the two germline ends. CDR3 bases: TGTGCCACCACCCGCGGGGGAGTTGGTGAAAAACTGTTTTTT. Translating gives CATTRGGVGEKLFF.